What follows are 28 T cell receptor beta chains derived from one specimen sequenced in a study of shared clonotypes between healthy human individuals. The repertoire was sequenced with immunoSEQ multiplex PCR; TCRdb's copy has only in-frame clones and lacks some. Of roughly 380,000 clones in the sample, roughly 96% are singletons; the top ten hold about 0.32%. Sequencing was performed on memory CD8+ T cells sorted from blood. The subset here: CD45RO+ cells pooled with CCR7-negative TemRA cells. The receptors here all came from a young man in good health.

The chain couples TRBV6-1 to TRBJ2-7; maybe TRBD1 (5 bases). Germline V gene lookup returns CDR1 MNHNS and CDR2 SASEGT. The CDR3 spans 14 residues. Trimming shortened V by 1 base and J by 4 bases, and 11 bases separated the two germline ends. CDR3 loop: CASSEGRTPYEQYF. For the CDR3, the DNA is TGTGCCAGCAGTGAAGGTAGGACACCTTACGAGCAGTACTTC.

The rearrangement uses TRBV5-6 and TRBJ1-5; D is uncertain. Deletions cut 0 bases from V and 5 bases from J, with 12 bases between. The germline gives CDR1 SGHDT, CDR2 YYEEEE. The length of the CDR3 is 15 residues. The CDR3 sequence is CASSLGGIPYQPQHF. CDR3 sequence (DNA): TGTGCCAGCAGCTTGGGTGGGATCCCATATCAGCCCCAGCATTTT.

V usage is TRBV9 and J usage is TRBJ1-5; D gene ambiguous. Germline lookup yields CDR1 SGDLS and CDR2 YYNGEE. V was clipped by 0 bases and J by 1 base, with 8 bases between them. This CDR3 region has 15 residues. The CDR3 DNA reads TGTGCCAGCAGCGTAGAGGTTCTGAGCAATCAGCCCCAGCATTTT. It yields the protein CASSVEVLSNQPQHF.

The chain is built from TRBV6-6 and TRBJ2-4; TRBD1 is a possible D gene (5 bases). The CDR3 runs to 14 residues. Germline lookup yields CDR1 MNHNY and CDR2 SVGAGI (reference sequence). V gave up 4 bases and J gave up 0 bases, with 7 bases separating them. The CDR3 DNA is TGTGCCAGCAGTTCCAGGGTAGCCAAAAACATTCAGTACTTC. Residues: CASSSRVAKNIQYF.

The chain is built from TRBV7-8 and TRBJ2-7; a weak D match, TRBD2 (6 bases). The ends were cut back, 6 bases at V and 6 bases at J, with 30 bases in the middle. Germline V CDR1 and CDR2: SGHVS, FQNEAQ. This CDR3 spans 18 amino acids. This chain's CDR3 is CASRSTRWVREGGGEQYF. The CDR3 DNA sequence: TGTGCCAGCAGGTCAACTAGGTGGGTGCGGGAAGGAGGAGGCGAGCAGTACTTC.

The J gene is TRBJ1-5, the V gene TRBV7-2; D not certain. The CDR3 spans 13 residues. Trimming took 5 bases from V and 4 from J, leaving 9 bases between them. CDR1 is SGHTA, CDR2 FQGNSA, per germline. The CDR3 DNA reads TGTGCCAGCAGCCCCGGGCGGAATCAGCCCCAGCATTTT. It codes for CASSPGRNQPQHF.

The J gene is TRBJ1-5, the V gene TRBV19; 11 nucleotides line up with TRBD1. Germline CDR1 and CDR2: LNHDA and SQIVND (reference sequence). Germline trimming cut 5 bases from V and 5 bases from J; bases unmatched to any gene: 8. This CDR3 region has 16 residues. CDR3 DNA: TGTGCCAGTAGTTCGACCGGGACAGGGGGATATCAGCCCCAGCATTTT. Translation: CASSSTGTGGYQPQHF. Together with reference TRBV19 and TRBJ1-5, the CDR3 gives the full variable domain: DGGITQSPKYLFRKEGQNVTLSCEQNLNHDAMYWYRQDPGQGLRLIYYSQIVNDFQKGDIAEGYSVSREKKESFPLTVTSAQKNPTAFYLCASSSTGTGGYQPQHFGDGTRLSIL.

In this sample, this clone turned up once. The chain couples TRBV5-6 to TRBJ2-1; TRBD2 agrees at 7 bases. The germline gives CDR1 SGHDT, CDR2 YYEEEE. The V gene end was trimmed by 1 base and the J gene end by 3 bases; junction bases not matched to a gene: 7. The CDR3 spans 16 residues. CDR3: CASSLLSGAFYNEQFF. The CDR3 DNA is TGTGCCAGCAGCTTGCTAAGCGGGGCCTTCTACAATGAGCAGTTCTTC.

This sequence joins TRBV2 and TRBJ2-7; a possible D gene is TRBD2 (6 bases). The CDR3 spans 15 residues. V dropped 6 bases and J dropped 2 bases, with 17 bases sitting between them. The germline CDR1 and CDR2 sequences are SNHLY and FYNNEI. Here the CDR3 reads CASRVSGGLTYEQYF. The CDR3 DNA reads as TGTGCCAGCAGGGTCAGCGGAGGGCTGACCTACGAGCAGTACTTC. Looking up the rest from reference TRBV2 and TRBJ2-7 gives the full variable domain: EPEVTQTPSHQVTQMGQEVILRCVPISNHLYFYWYRQILGQKVEFLVSFYNNEISEKSEIFDDQFSVERPDGSNFTLKIRSTKLEDSAMYFCASRVSGGLTYEQYFGPGTRLTVT.

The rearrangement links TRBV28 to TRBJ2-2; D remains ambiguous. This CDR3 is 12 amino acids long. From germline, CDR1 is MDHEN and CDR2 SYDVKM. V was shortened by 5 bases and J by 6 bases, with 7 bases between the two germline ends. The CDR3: CASSPQAGELFF. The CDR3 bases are TGTGCCAGCAGTCCGCAGGCCGGGGAGCTGTTTTTT.

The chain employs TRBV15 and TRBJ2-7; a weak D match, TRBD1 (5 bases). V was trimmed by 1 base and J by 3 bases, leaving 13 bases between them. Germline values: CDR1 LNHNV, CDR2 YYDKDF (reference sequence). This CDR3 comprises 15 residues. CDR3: CATSRGNTGFYEQYF. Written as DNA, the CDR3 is TGTGCCACCAGCAGAGGGAATACAGGATTCTACGAGCAGTACTTC.

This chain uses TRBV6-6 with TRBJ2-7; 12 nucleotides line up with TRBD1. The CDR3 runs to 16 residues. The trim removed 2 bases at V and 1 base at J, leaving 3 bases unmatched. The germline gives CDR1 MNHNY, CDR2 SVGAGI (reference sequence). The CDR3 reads CASSYPGQGASYEQYF. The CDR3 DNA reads TGTGCCAGCAGTTACCCGGGACAGGGGGCTTCCTACGAGCAGTACTTC.

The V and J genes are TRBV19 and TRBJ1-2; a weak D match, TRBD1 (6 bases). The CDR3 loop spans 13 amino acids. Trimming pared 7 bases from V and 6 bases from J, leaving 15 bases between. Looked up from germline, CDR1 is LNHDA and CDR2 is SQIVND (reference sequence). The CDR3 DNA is TGTGCCAGTACCACAGGGTCATCGCATGGCTACACCTTC. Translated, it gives CASTTGSSHGYTF.

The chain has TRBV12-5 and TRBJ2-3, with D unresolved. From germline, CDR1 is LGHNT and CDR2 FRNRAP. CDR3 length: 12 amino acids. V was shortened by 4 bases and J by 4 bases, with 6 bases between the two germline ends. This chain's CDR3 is CASGSVSDTQYF. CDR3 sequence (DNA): TGTGCTAGTGGTTCGGTCTCAGATACGCAGTATTTT. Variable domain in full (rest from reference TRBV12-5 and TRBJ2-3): DARVTQTPRHKVTEMGQEVTMRCQPILGHNTVFWYRQTMMQGLELLAYFRNRAPLDDSGMPKDRFSAEMPDATLATLKIQPSEPRDSAVYFCASGSVSDTQYFGPGTRLTVL.

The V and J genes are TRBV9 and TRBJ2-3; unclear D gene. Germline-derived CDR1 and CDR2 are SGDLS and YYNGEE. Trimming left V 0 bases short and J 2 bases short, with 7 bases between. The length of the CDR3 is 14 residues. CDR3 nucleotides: TGTGCCAGCAGCGTAGACGGAATCACAGATACGCAGTATTTT. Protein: CASSVDGITDTQYF.

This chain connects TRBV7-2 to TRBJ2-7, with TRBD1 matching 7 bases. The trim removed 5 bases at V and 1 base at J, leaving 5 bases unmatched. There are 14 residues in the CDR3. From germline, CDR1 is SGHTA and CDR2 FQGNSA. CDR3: CASSGTGVSYEQYF. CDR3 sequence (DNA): TGTGCCAGCAGCGGTACAGGGGTGTCCTACGAGCAGTACTTC.

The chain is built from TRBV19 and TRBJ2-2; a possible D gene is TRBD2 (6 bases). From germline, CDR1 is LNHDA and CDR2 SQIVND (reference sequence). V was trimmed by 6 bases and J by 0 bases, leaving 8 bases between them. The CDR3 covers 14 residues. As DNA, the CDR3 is TGTGCCAGTAGCGGGAGCGCGAACACCGGGGAGCTGTTTTTT. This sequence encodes CASSGSANTGELFF.

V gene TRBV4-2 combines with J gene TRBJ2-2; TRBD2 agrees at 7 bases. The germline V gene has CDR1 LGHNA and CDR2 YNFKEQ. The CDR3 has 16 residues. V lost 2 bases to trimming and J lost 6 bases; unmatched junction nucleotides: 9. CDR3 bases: TGTGCCAGCAGCCAAACTGGTGGGAGGGCCCCCGGGGAGCTGTTTTTT. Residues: CASSQTGGRAPGELFF.

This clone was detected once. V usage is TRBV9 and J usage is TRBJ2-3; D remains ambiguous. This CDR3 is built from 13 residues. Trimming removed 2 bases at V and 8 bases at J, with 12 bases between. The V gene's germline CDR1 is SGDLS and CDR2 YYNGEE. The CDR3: CASSVQDLGTQYF. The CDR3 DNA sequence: TGTGCCAGCAGCGTTCAGGACCTCGGTACGCAGTATTTT.

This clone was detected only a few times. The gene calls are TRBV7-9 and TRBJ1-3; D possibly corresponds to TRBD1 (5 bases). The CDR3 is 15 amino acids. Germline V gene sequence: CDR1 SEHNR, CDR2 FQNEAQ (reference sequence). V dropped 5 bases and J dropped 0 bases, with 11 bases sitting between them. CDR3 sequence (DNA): TGTGCCAGCAGCCCACAGGCCGACTCTGGAAACACCATATATTTT. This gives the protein CASSPQADSGNTIYF.

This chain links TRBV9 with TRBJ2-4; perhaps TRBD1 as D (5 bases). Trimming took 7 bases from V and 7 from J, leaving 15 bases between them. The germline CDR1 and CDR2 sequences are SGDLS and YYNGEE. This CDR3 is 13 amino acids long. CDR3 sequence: CASAVGPENIQYF. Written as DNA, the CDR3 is TGTGCCAGCGCTGTGGGGCCGGAGAACATTCAGTACTTC.

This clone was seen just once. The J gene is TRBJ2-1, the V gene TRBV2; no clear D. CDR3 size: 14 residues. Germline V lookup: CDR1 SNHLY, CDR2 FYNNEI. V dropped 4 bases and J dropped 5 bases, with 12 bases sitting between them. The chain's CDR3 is CASSGSPRDNEQFF. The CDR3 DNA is TGTGCCAGCAGTGGGTCTCCCCGCGACAATGAGCAGTTCTTC.

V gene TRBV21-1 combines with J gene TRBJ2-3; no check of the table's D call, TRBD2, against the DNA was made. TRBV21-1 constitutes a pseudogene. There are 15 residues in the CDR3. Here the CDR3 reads CASSTRRGSTDTQYF. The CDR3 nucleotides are TGTGCCAGCAGCACACGGAGGGGTAGCACAGATACGCAGTATTTT.

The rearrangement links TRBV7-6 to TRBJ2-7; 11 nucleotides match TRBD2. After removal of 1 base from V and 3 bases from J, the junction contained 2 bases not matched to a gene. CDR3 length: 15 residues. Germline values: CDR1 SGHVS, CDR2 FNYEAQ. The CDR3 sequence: CASSLDSGRDYEQYF. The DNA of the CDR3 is TGTGCCAGCAGCTTAGATAGCGGGAGGGACTACGAGCAGTACTTC.

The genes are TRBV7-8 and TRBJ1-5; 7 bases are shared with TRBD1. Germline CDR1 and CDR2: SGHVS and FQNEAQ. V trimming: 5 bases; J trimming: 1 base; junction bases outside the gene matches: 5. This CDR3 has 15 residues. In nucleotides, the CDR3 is TGTGCCAGCAGCCTCCAGACAGGGAGCAATCAGCCCCAGCATTTT. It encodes CASSLQTGSNQPQHF. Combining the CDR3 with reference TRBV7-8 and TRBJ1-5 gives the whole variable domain GAGVSQSPRYKVAKRGQDVALRCDPISGHVSLFWYQQALGQGPEFLTYFQNEAQLDKSGLPSDRFFAERPEGSVSTLKIQRTQQEDSAVYLCASSLQTGSNQPQHFGDGTRLSIL.

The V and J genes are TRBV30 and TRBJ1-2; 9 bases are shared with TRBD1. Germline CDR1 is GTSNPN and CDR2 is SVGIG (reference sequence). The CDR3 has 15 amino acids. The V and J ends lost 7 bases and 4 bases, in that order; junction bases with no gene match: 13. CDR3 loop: CALKNRGHSSYGYTF. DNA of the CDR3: TGTGCCTTGAAAAACAGGGGGCATAGTAGCTATGGCTACACCTTC.

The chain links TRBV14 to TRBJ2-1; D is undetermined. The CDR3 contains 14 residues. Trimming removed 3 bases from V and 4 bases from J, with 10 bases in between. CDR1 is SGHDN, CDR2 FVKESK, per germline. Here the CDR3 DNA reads TGTGCCAGCAGCCACCAAGAGCTATACAATGAGCAGTTCTTC. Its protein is CASSHQELYNEQFF.

In DNA form, the CDR3 reads TGTGCCAGCTCCCGGGACACCAAACGGACCTACGAGCAGTACTTC. This sequence encodes CASSRDTKRTYEQYF. The gene calls are TRBV18 and TRBJ2-7, with D perhaps TRBD1 (6 bases). The CDR3 is made up of 15 amino acids. Germline assignment: CDR1 KGHSH and CDR2 LQKENI. Trimming stripped 6 bases from V and 2 bases from J, with 17 bases between. The complete variable domain, with remaining parts taken from reference TRBV18 and TRBJ2-7, reads NAGVMQNPRHLVRRRGQEARLRCSPMKGHSHVYWYRQLPEEGLKFMVYLQKENIIDESGMPKERFSAEFPKEGPSILRIQQVVRGDSAAYFCASSRDTKRTYEQYFGPGTRLTVT.